Listed below are T cell receptor beta chains from one sample, sequenced in a study of cytomegalovirus exposure and HLA in healthy donors. The table came from immunoSEQ multiplex PCR; TCRdb's copy has only in-frame clones and leaves some out. The sample has fewer than 200,000 clones; 81% are singletons. Sequencing input: PBMCs. The receptors come from a man in his forties in good health and CMV-seropositive. The CDR3 runs from the conserved cysteine through the conserved F or W. A D gene is named only where the DNA matches it firmly. Clone size is stated in some rows and not others, as once, few, many or a class when expanded.

D gene: NA; J gene: TRBJ1-2; V gene: TRBV4-2; clone size: once; CDR3 DNA: TGTGCCAGCAGCCAAGACAGCGCCGCTATGTATGGCTACACCTTC; CDR3 protein: CASSQDSAAMYGYTF
D gene: NA; J gene: TRBJ2-7; V gene: TRBV5-6; clone size: few; CDR3 DNA: TGTGCCAGCAGCTTGGCCCGGTTCGAGCAGTACTTC; CDR3 protein: CASSLARFEQYF
D gene: NA; J gene: TRBJ2-3; V gene: TRBV4-2; clone size: NA; CDR3 DNA: TGTGCCAGCAGCCACGGGGGGCCTCCCACAGATACGCAGTATTTT; CDR3 protein: CASSHGGPPTDTQYF
D gene: NA; J gene: TRBJ1-1; V gene: TRBV19; clone size: NA; CDR3 DNA: TGTGCCAGTAGTATAGGACCGGGACAACGAAAACCTGAAGCTTTCTTT; CDR3 protein: CASSIGPGQRKPEAFF
D gene: NA; J gene: TRBJ2-5; V gene: TRBV9; clone size: NA; CDR3 DNA: TGTGCCAGCAGCCACAGGGGGGGGACAGTAATTCAAGAGACCCAGTACTTC; CDR3 protein: CASSHRGGTVIQETQYF
D gene: NA; J gene: TRBJ2-3; V gene: TRBV27; clone size: NA; CDR3 DNA: TGTGCCAGCAGTTTATCGGCTCTCACAGATACGCAGTATTTT; CDR3 protein: CASSLSALTDTQYF
D gene: TRBD2; J gene: TRBJ2-1; V gene: TRBV5-1; clone size: NA; CDR3 DNA: TGCGCCAGCAGCTCGACTAGCGGGGGGTGGAATGAGCAGTTCTTC; CDR3 protein: CASSSTSGGWNEQFF
D gene: NA; J gene: TRBJ2-7; V gene: TRBV6-6; clone size: NA; CDR3 DNA: TGTGCCAGCAGTCCGGGGGGCCGTTCAGTGGAGCAGTACTTC; CDR3 protein: CASSPGGRSVEQYF
D gene: NA; J gene: TRBJ2-7; V gene: TRBV6-6; clone size: NA; CDR3 DNA: TGTGCCAGCACTTCACAGGGTTCGTCCTACGAGCAGTACTTC; CDR3 protein: CASTSQGSSYEQYF
D gene: TRBD2; J gene: TRBJ2-1; V gene: TRBV7-9; clone size: NA; CDR3 DNA: TGTGCCAGCAGCCTAGGGGGAGCGGGAGGGAGGGATGAGCAGTTCTTC; CDR3 protein: CASSLGGAGGRDEQFF
D gene: TRBD2; J gene: TRBJ2-5; V gene: TRBV5-1; clone size: NA; CDR3 DNA: TGCGCCAGCAGCCCCCAAACGGGGGGGAAGACCCAGTACTTC; CDR3 protein: CASSPQTGGKTQYF
D gene: TRBD2; J gene: TRBJ2-7; V gene: TRBV25-1; clone size: NA; CDR3 DNA: TGTGCCAGCAGTGTGGGAGTAGCGGGAGTAAACGAGCAGTACTTC; CDR3 protein: CASSVGVAGVNEQYF
D gene: TRBD2; J gene: TRBJ2-5; V gene: TRBV28; clone size: few; CDR3 DNA: TGTGCCAGCAGTTTATGCTTGGGACTAGCGGGAGAATGCTGGGAGACCCAGTACTTC; CDR3 protein: CASSLCLGLAGECWETQYF
D gene: TRBD1; J gene: TRBJ1-2; V gene: TRBV6-1; clone size: NA; CDR3 DNA: TGTGCCAGCAGGCGCGACAGGGTTGAGGGCTACACCTTC; CDR3 protein: CASRRDRVEGYTF
D gene: NA; J gene: TRBJ2-2; V gene: TRBV7-3; clone size: NA; CDR3 DNA: TGTGCCAGCGCTACGAGGAACACCGGGGAGCTGTTTTTT; CDR3 protein: CASATRNTGELFF
D gene: NA; J gene: TRBJ1-3; V gene: TRBV19; clone size: NA; CDR3 DNA: TGTGCCAGTAGTATAGATCGGGGGAACGGAAACACCATATATTTT; CDR3 protein: CASSIDRGNGNTIYF
D gene: NA; J gene: TRBJ2-7; V gene: TRBV4-1; clone size: NA; CDR3 DNA: TGCGCCAGCAGCCAAGATCTCGGCTTCGGGTCCCTCGAGCAGTACTTC; CDR3 protein: CASSQDLGFGSLEQYF
D gene: TRBD2; J gene: TRBJ2-2; V gene: TRBV29-1; clone size: NA; CDR3 DNA: TGCAGCGTTATCTTAGCGGGATACGCCGGGGAGCTGTTTTTT; CDR3 protein: CSVILAGYAGELFF
D gene: NA; J gene: TRBJ2-7; V gene: TRBV5-4; clone size: few; CDR3 DNA: TGTGCCAGCAGCCCCGGAAGGGGCCGCTTTCAGGCCTACGAGCAGTACTTC; CDR3 protein: CASSPGRGRFQAYEQYF
D gene: NA; J gene: TRBJ2-3; V gene: TRBV11-2; clone size: NA; CDR3 DNA: TGTGCCAGCAGCTTAGATCTGTCAGATACGCAGTATTTT; CDR3 protein: CASSLDLSDTQYF